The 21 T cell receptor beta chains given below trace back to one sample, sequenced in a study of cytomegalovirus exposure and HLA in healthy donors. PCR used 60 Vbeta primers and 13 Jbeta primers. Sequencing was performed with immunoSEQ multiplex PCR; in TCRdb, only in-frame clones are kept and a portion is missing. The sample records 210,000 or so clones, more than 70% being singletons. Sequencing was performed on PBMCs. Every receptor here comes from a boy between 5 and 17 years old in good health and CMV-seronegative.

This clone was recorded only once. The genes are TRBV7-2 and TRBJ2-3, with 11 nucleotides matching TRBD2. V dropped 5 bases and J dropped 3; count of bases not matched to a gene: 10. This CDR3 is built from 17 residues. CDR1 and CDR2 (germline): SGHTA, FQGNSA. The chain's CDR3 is CASSPRLAGFLTDTQYF. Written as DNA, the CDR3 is TGTGCCAGCAGCCCGCGACTAGCGGGGTTCTTAACAGATACGCAGTATTTT.

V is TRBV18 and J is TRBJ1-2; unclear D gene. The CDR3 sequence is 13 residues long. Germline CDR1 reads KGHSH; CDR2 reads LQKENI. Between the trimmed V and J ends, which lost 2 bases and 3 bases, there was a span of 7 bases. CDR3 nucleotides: TGTGCCAGCTCACCAGGAGTCGACTATGGCTACACCTTC. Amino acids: CASSPGVDYGYTF.

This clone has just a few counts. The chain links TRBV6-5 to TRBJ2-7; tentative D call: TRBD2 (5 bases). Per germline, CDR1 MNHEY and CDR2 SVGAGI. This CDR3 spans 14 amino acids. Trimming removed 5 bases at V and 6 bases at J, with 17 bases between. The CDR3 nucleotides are TGTGCCAGCAGTGAAGGAGACTATTCGTTCGAGCAGTACTTC. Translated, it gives CASSEGDYSFEQYF.

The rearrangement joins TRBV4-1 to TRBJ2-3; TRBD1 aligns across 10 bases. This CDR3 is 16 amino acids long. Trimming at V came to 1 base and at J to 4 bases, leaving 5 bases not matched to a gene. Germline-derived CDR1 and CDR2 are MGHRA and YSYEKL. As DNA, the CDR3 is TGCGCCAGCAGCCAAGGACAGGGGGCGACGCCAGATACGCAGTATTTT. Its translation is CASSQGQGATPDTQYF.

Here the CDR3 DNA reads TGTGCCAGCAGCCCAGGGTTCACCTTC. It encodes CASSPGFTF. The V call is TRBV2, the J call TRBJ1-2, with D perhaps TRBD1 (5 bases). Germline V gene sequence: CDR1 SNHLY, CDR2 FYNNEI. The CDR3 length is 9 residues. V lost 6 bases and J 13 bases, leaving 9 bases between the germline ends.

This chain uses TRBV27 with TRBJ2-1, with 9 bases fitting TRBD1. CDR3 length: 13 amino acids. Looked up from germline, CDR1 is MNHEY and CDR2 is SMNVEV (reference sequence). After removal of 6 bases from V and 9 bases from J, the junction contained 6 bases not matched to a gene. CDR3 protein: CASSWDRDGEQFF. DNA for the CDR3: TGTGCCAGCAGCTGGGACAGGGACGGTGAGCAGTTCTTC.

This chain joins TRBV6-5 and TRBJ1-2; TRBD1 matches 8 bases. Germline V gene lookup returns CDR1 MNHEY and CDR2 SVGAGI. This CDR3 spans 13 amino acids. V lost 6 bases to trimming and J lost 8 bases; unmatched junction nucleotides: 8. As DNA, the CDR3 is TGTGCCAGCAGATCGACAGGGGTAGGAGGCTACACCTTC. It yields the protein CASRSTGVGGYTF.

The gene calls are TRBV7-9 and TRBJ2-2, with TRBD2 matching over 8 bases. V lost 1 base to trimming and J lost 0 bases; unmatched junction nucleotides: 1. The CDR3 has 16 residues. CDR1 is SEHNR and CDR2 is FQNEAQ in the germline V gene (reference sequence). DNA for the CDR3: TGTGCCAGCAGCTTAGGACTAGCGACGAACACCGGGGAGCTGTTTTTT. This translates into CASSLGLATNTGELFF.

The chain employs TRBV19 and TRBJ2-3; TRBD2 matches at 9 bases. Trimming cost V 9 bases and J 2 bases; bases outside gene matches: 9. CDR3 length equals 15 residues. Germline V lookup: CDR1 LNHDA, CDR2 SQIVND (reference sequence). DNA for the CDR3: TGTGCCAGGACCCTAGCGGGGAAAATCACAGATACGCAGTATTTT. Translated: CARTLAGKITDTQYF.

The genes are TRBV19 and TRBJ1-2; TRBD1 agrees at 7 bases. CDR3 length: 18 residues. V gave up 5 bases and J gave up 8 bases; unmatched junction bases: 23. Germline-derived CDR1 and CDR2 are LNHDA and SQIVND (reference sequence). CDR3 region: CASSHLQGTHPPVKGYTF. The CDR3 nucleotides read TGTGCCAGTAGTCACCTACAGGGGACCCACCCCCCGGTTAAGGGCTACACCTTC.

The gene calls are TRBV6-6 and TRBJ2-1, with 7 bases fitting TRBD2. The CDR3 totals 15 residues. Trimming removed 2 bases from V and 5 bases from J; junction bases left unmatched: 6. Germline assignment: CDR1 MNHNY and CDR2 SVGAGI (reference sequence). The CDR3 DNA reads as TGTGCCAGCAGTTACGCATTGGCGGGGGACAATGAGCAGTTCTTC. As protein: CASSYALAGDNEQFF.

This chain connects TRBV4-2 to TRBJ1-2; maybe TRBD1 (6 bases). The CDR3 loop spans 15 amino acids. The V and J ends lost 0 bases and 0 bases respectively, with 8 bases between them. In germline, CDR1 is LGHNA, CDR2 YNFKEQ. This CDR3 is CASSQDQGTNYGYTF. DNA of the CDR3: TGTGCCAGCAGCCAAGATCAGGGGACTAACTATGGCTACACCTTC.

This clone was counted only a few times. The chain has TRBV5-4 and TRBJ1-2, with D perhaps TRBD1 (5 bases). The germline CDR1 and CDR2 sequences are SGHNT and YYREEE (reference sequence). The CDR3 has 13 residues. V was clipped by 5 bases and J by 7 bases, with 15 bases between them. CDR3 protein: CASRGQGAGGYTF. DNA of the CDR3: TGTGCCAGCAGAGGCCAAGGGGCTGGTGGCTACACCTTC.

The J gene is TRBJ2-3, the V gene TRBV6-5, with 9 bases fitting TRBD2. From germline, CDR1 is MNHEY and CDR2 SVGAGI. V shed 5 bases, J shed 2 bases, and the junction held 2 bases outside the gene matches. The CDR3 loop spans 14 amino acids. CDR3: CASSPGLATDTQYF. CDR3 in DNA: TGTGCCAGCAGTCCGGGACTAGCCACAGATACGCAGTATTTT.

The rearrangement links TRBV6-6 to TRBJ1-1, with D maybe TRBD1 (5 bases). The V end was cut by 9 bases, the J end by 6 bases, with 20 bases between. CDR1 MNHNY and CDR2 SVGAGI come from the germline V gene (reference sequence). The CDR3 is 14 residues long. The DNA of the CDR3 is TGTGCCAGTCCTCGCGTCGGGGGACGCCCTGAAGCTTTCTTT. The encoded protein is CASPRVGGRPEAFF.

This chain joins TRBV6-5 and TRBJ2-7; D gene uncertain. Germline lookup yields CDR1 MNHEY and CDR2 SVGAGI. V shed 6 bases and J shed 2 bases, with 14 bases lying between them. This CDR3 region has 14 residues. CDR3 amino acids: CASRTTSRTYEQYF. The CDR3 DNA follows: TGTGCCAGCAGAACAACGTCCAGGACCTACGAGCAGTACTTC.

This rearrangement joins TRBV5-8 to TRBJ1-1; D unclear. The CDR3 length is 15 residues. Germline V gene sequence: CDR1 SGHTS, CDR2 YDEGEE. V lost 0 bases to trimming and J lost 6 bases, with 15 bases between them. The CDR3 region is CASSLGTGIIAEAFF. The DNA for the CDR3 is TGTGCCAGCAGCTTGGGCACGGGGATAATAGCTGAAGCTTTCTTT.

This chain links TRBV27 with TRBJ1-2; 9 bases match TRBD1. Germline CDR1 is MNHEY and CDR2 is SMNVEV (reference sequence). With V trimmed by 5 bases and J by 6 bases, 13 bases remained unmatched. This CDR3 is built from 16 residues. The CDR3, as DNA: TGTGCCAGCAGTGTAACAGGGGGCAACCCATTCCATGGCTACACCTTC. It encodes CASSVTGGNPFHGYTF.

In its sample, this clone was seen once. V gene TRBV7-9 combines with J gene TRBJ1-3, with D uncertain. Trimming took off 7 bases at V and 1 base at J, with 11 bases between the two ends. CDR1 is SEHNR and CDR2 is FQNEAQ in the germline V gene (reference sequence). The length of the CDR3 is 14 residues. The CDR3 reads CASTRGNSGNTIYF. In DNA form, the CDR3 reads TGTGCCAGCACTCGAGGGAATTCTGGAAACACCATATATTTT.

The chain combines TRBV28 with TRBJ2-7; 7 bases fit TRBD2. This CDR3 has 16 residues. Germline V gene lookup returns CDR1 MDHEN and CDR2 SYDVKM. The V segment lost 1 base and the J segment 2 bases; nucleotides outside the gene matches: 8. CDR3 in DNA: TGTGCCAGCAGTTTATTCGCGGTGGGGGGGGCCTACGAGCAGTACTTC. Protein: CASSLFAVGGAYEQYF.

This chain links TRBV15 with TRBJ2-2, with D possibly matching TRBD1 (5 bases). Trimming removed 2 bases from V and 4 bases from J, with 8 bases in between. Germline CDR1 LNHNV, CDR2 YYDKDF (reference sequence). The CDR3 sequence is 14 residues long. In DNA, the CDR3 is TGTGCCACCAGCAGATTCACAGGCACCGGGGAGCTGTTTTTT. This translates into CATSRFTGTGELFF.